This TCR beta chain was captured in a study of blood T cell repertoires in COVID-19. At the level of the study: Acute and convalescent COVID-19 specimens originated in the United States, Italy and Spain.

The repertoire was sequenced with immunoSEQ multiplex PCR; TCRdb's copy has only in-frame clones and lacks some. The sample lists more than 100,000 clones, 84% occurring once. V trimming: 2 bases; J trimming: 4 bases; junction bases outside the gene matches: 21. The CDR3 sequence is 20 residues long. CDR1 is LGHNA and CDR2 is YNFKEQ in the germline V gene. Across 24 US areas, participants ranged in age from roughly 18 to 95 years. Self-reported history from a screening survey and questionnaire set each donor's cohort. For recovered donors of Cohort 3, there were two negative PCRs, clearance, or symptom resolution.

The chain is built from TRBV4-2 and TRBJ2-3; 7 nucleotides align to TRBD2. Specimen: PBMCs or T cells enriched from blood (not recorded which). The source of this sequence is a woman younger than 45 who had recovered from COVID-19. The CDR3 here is CASSQLRQDGLWGRADTQYF. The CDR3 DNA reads TGTGCCAGCAGCCAACTAAGGCAGGACGGACTATGGGGGAGGGCAGATACGCAGTATTTT.